This paragraph covers one T cell receptor (beta chain) sequence. This clonotype came up many times. It has no known antigen specificity. The sample holds no much larger clone one base away, and base qualities are not on file. Library preparation employed 5' RACE. Sequencing used a NextSeq 500. In the TCR library protocol, a unique molecular identifier was attached to each TCR cDNA molecule so that PCR and sequencing errors could be corrected. In the original analysis: TCR identification, UMI-based error correction and CDR3 extraction were performed with Decombinator tools. TCRs above a frequency of 2 per 1,000, corresponding to the top 1% of the tumor frequency distribution, were defined as expanded. Renyi diversity was computed with the R vegan package after each repertoire had been subsampled 100 times to 5,000 TCRs. To build CDR3 similarity networks, amino acid triplet string-kernel similarity was used, and CDR3s were connected when their pairwise similarity was above 0.82. In-frame beta chains were kept once TCRdb had trimmed the public reads at Q25 with fastp and called clones with MiXCR. Records with the same CDR3 protein are collapsed into one entry carrying the most frequent genes and DNA. TCRdb's processing, not the authors', yielded these V and J calls. The sample table shows 4,000 or so distinct CDR3 sequences, and more than 7% are seen once. Jointly, the top ten make up around 50% of the sample.

The time point label, read with the paper, signifies: sample taken at primary tumor resection. Without any cell sorting, TCR sequencing was performed on whole RNA extracted either from tumor and nontumor lung tissue or from cryopreserved PBMC samples. Donors were under 95 patients with early-stage, untreated non-small cell lung cancer from the lung TRACERx cohort. A patient was chosen for TCR sequencing only when enough RNA was available from at least two tumor regions. This sample was included in a study of spatial heterogeneity in lung cancer (dated by TCRdb to the late 2010s). Study-level background: Beta-chain transcripts were consistently detected in greater numbers than alpha-chain transcripts, which likely reflected higher beta-chain transcript abundance. In the raw uncorrected reads, each unique combination of TCR and UMI appeared more than ten times on average. The study quantitatively compared TCR alpha and beta repertoires across multiple tumor regions, matched nontumor lung and blood in non-small cell lung cancer. TCR repertoire features were related to nonsynonymous mutation counts determined by whole-exome sequencing of tumor tissue. At surgery, both alpha and beta chains were TCR-sequenced in roughly 230 tumor regions, about 64 matched nontumor lung samples and over 50 PBMC samples. Broad study findings and their caveats: Additional single-cell paired TCR alpha and beta sequencing was considered necessary to confirm, at a functional level, the hypothesis that regional TCRs recognize regional mutations. Ubiquitous expanded tumor TCRs showed up in blood more often at tumor resection than at routine follow-up.

The CDR3 spans 13 residues, from the cysteine through the phenylalanine. The only DNA kept is the CDR3, 39 bases in frame from the first base. V drops 6 bases and J drops 2 bases, leaving 7 bases in between. Via the germline V gene, CDR1 is SGHTA and CDR2 FQGNSA. This specimen consisted of PBMCs, obtained at surgery. The receptor comes from a female donor with early-stage non-small cell lung cancer. In this chain, TRBV7-2 is recombined with TRBJ2-2, with TRBD2 tentatively as D gene (6 bases match). The base sequence is TGTGCCAGCAGGGGGGGAAACACCGGGGAGCTGTTTTTT. This gives the protein CASRGGNTGELFF. With all but the CDR3 taken from the reference TRBV7-2 and TRBJ2-2 genes, the full variable domain is: GAGVSQSPSNKVTEKGKDVELRCDPISGHTALYWYRQSLGQGLEFLIYFQGNSAPDKSGLPSDRFSAERTGGSVSTLTIQRTQQEDSAVYLCASRGGNTGELFFGEGSRLTVL.